Reported below is one T cell receptor beta chain. Its antigen is unidentified. The data stem from a study of CD8+ T cells in alopecia areata. This sample's treatment: oral pan-JAK inhibitor, 5-10 mg twice daily. RNA was extracted and reverse transcribed into cDNA as the sequencing template. Assay: immunoSEQ multiplex PCR; the TCRdb copy retains only in-frame clones and omits some. This table holds approximately 200,000 clones, around 60% found once. Regarding the study as a whole: Persistence of many expanded lesional clones was seen in scalp and blood during tofacitinib. Scalp data also include sequences from resident alphabeta T cells of normal skin.

This TCR was recovered from a human donor with alopecia areata. Sequenced here: CD4+ T cells sorted from blood, sampled at week 4, from a patient treated with tofacitinib.

CDR3 sequence: CASSLLVGGRETQYF. The CDR3 DNA is TGTGCCAGCAGTTTATTGGTGGGGGGGAGAGAGACCCAGTACTTC. The chain combines TRBV27 with TRBJ2-5; 7 nucleotides align to TRBD2. Germline CDR1 and CDR2: MNHEY and SMNVEV (reference sequence). V lost 1 base to trimming and J lost 4 bases; unmatched junction nucleotides: 6. This CDR3 is built from 15 residues.